This T cell receptor (beta chain) appears in the sequencing data of a study of T-cell reconstitution after alpha-beta-depleted transplantation in children. Study-wide points: Recipient T cells and thymic progenitors that survived gave rise to the high TCRbeta diversity observed at day 60 in some patients. T-cell counts and diversity at one year following transplant were attributed mainly to newly produced T cells. Reported findings indicate that, about two months after transplant, alpha-beta T cells came from several hundred expanded clones, which were derived from non-depleted graft cells.

Notes on this clonotype: Its antigen is as yet unknown.

The TCRbeta library incorporated unique molecular identifiers. TCRdb recomputed calls from the PCR reads with MiXCR, one row per CDR3 protein. The sample shows 700,000 or so distinct CDR3 sequences, 13% of them seen only once. Looked up from germline, CDR1 is ENHRY and CDR2 is SYGVKD. There are 17 residues in the CDR3. With 2 bases removed from V and 0 bases from J, the gap between germline ends came to 14 bases. Material: PBMCs, obtained before TCRalphabeta/CD19-depleted stem cell transplant. The chain has TRBV10-3 and TRBJ1-5; no definite D call. This sequence originates from a girl aged 2-9 years with congenital amegakaryocytic thrombocytopenia, due to receive a stem cell transplant. The CDR3 loop is CAISEDARVYSNQPQHF. The CDR3 bases are TGTGCCATCAGTGAGGACGCCCGGGTTTATAGCAATCAGCCCCAGCATTTT.